Shown below are 6 T cell receptor beta chains from a single sample sequenced in a study of memory CD4+ T cells and cytomegalovirus serostatus. The sort gate was single viable CD3+CD4+CD8-CD45RO+ cells for memory CD4+ T cells. The protocol was immunoSEQ multiplex PCR, while the TCRdb copy is restricted to in-frame clones and leaves out a portion. The sample lists about 92,000 clones; approximately 80% were seen once. What was sequenced was memory CD4+ T cells from blood. These receptors were collected from an adult in good health and CMV-seropositive.

This chain connects TRBV5-1 to TRBJ2-3, with D maybe TRBD2 (5 bases). V was trimmed by 4 bases and J by 0 bases, leaving 9 bases between them. The CDR3 sequence is 14 residues long. Germline CDR1 reads SGHRS; CDR2 reads YFSETQ. The DNA of the CDR3 is TGCGCCAGCAGCCCAACTAGAAGCACAGATACGCAGTATTTT. Translation: CASSPTRSTDTQYF.

Regarding this clone: Other nucleotide sequences in the sample specify the same CDR3. V and J are TRBV5-4 and TRBJ2-2, with 7 bases lining up with TRBD2. V gave up 0 bases and J gave up 4 bases; unmatched junction bases: 3. Germline CDR1 reads SGHNT; CDR2 reads YYREEE (reference sequence). CDR3 length: 15 residues. The CDR3 DNA follows: TGTGCCAGCAGCTTGGGACTAGCAGGCACCGGGGAGCTGTTTTTT. It translates to CASSLGLAGTGELFF.

The chain uses TRBV7-2 and TRBJ1-4; the match to TRBD1 covers 12 bases. V lost 5 bases and J lost 10; bases outside the gene matches: 11. CDR3 size: 16 residues. Germline V lookup: CDR1 SGHTA, CDR2 FQGNSA. CDR3 residues: CASSPFVGDRGLKLFF. CDR3 sequence (DNA): TGTGCCAGCAGCCCATTCGTGGGGGACAGGGGGCTAAAACTGTTTTTT.

Concerning this clone: Other DNA sequences within the sample encode an identical CDR3. The DNA of the CDR3 is TGCGCCAGCAGGGGGGGAGATACGCAGTATTTT. This encodes CASRGGDTQYF. V gene TRBV10-2 combines with J gene TRBJ2-3; maybe TRBD2 (6 bases). CDR1 and CDR2 from the germline V gene are WSHSY and SAAADI. The V and J ends lost 6 bases and 5 bases respectively, with 6 bases between them. The CDR3 extends over 11 amino acids.

The chain employs TRBV5-4 and TRBJ2-5; perhaps TRBD2 as D (5 bases). Germline V gene data show CDR1 as SGHNT and CDR2 as YYREEE (reference sequence). The CDR3 spans 14 residues. Trimming took 5 bases from V and 1 from J, leaving 12 bases between them. The CDR3 sequence: CASRTAELQETQYF. The CDR3 DNA reads TGTGCCAGCAGAACAGCGGAACTCCAAGAGACCCAGTACTTC.

The chain is built from TRBV6-6 and TRBJ2-1; 15 bases fit TRBD2. This CDR3 has 16 residues. Trimming removed 6 bases from V and 8 bases from J; junction bases left unmatched: 8. CDR1 is MNHNY and CDR2 is SVGAGI in the germline V gene (reference sequence). This CDR3 is CASSHFRTSGRDEQFF. The CDR3 coding sequence is TGTGCCAGCAGCCATTTCCGGACTAGCGGGAGGGATGAGCAGTTCTTC.